This TCR beta chain was obtained from a study of blood T cell repertoires in COVID-19. The germline V gene encodes CDR1 SNHLY and CDR2 FYNNEI. Deletions cut 5 bases from V and 5 bases from J, with 15 bases between. The CDR3 runs 14 residues. Using immunoSEQ multiplex PCR, the repertoire was profiled, and TCRdb retains in-frame clones only, with some absent. Among about 160,000 clones listed, roughly nine tenths were seen once. The clonotype comes from a woman in her seventies with acute or convalescent COVID-19. The gene calls are TRBV2 and TRBJ1-1, with TRBD1 as a possible D gene (6 bases). The sequencing input was peripheral blood. This chain's CDR3 is CASSSIRGGTEAFF. In DNA, the CDR3 is TGTGCCAGCAGTTCCATCAGGGGTGGAACTGAAGCTTTCTTT.